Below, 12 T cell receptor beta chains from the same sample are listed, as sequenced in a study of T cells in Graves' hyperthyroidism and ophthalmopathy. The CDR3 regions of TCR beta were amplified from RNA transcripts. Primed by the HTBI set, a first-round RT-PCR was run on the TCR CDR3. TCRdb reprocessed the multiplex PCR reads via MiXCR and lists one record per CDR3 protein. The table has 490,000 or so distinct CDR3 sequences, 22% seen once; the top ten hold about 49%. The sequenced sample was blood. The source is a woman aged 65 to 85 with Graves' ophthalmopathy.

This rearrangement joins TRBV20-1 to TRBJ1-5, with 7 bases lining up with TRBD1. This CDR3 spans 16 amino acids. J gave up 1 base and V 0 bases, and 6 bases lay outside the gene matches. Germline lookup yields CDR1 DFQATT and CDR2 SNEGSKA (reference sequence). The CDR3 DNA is TGCAGTGCTAGAGATATAGGGGGCGTAAGCAATCAGCCCCAGCATTTT. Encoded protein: CSARDIGGVSNQPQHF.

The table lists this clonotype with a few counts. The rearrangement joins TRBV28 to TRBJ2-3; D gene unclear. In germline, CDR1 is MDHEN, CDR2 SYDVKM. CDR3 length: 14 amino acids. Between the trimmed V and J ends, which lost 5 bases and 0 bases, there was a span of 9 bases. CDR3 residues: CASSSVSSTDTQYF. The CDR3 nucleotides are TGTGCCAGCAGTAGCGTTTCCAGCACAGATACGCAGTATTTT.

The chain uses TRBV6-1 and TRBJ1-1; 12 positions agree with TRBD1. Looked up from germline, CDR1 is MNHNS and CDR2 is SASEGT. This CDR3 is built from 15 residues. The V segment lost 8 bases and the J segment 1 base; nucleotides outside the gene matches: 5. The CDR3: CASGGQGAGNTEAFF. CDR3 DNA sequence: TGTGCCAGCGGGGGACAGGGGGCGGGGAACACTGAAGCTTTCTTT.

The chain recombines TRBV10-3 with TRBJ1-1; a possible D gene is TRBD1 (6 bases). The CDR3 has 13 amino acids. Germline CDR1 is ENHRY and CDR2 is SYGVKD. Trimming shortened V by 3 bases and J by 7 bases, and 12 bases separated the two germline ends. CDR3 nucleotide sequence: TGTGCCATCAGTGAAAAAAGGGGGAATGAAGCTTTCTTT. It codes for CAISEKRGNEAFF.

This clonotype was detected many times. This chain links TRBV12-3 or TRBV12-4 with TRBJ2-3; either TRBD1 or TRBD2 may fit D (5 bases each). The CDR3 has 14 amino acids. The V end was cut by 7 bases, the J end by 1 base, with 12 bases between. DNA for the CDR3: TGTGCCAGCAACCAACTAGGGGGCACAGATACGCAGTATTTT. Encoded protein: CASNQLGGTDTQYF.

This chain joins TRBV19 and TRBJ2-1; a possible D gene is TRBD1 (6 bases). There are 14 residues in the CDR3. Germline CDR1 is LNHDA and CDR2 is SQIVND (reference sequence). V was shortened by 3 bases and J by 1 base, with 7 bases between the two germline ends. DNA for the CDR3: TGTGCCAGTAGTATGACAGGTTCCTACAATGAGCAGTTCTTC. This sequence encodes CASSMTGSYNEQFF.

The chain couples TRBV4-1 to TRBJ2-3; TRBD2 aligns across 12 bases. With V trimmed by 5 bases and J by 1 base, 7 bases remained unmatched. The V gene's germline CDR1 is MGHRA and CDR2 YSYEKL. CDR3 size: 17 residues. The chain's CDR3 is CASSFQTSGSGTDTQYF. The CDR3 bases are TGCGCCAGCAGCTTCCAGACTAGCGGGAGCGGCACAGATACGCAGTATTTT.

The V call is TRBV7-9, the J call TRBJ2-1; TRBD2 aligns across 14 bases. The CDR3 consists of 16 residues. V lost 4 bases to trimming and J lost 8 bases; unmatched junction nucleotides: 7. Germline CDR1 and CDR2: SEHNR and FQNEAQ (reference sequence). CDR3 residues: CASSSTGTSGSDEQFF. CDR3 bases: TGTGCCAGCAGCTCGACCGGGACTAGCGGGAGCGATGAGCAGTTCTTC.

CDR3 DNA: TGTGCCAGCAACAACAGGGAATCGAACACTGAAGCTTTCTTT. Translated, it gives CASNNRESNTEAFF. V usage is TRBV7-9 and J usage is TRBJ1-1, with a possible D match to TRBD1 (6 bases). The V gene lost 7 bases and the J gene lost 1 base, with 13 bases spanning the gap. Germline CDR1 is SEHNR and CDR2 is FQNEAQ (reference sequence). The CDR3 contains 14 residues.

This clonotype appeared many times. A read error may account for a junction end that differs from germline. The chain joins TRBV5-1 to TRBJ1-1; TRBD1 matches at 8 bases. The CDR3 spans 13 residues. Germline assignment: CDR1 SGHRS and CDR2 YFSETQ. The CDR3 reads CASSLQGDTEAFF. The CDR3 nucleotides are TGTGCCAGCAGTTTACAGGGGGACACTGAAGCTTTCTTT.

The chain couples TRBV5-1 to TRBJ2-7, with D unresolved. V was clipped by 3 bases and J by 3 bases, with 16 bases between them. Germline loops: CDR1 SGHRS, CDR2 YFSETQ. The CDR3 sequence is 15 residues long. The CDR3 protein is CASSSLGTSHYEQYF. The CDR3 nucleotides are TGCGCCAGCAGCTCGCTAGGTACTTCCCACTACGAGCAGTACTTC.

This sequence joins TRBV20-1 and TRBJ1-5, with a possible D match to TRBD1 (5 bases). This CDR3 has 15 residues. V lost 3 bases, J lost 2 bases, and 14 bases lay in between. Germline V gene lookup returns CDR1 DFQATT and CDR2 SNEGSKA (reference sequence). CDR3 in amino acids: CSARLVRDRNQPQHF. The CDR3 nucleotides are TGCAGTGCTAGGTTGGTTCGGGACCGCAATCAGCCCCAGCATTTT.